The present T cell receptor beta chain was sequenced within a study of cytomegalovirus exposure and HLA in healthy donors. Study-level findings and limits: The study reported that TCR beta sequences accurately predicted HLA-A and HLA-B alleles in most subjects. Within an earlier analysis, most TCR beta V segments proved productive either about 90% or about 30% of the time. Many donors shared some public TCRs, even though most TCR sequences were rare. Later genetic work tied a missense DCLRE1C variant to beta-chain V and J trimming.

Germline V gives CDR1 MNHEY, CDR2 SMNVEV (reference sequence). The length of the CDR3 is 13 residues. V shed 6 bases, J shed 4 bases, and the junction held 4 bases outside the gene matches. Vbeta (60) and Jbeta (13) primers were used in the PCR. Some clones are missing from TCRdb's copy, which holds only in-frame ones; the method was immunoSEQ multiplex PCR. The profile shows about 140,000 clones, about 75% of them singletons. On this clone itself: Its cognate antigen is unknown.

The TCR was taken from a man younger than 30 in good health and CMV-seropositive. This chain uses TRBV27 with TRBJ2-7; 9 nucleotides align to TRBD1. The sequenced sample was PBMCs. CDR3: CASSWDRAYEQYF. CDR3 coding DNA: TGTGCCAGCAGCTGGGACAGGGCTTACGAGCAGTACTTC.